This T cell receptor (beta chain) was identified in a study of response to subunit inactivated influenza vaccine. Findings and caveats of the study: There was a suggestion from the authors that each seasonal influenza vaccination recruits few new T cells.

TCRdb itself ran the RT-PCR reads through MiXCR, one entry per CDR3 protein. The repertoire holds 530,000 or so distinct CDR3 sequences, with roughly 23% as singletons. This CDR3 has 12 amino acids. Germline CDR1 is DFQATT and CDR2 is SNEGSKA (reference sequence). Trimming removed 2 bases at V and 6 bases at J, with 8 bases between. Note on this clonotype: Its antigen is not known.

This sequence joins TRBV20-1 and TRBJ2-1, with a tentative D call TRBD1 (6 bases). The TCR comes from a man aged 50-60 years who received an inactivated influenza vaccine. Sequenced here: CD4+ T cells sorted from PBMCs, sampled 5 days after vaccination. This chain's CDR3 is CSARRGGNEQFF. The CDR3 region has the DNA TGCAGTGCTAGACGAGGGGGCAATGAGCAGTTCTTC.